This entry concerns a single T cell receptor (beta chain). This specimen comes from a study of T cells after somatic rescue of genetic block. Trimming took 6 bases from V and 1 from J, leaving 13 bases between them. The germline gives CDR1 MNHEY, CDR2 SVGAGI. The CDR3 consists of 15 residues. Clones were sequenced by immunoSEQ multiplex PCR, and TCRdb holds only the in-frame ones, with some missing. The sample includes 55,000 to 75,000 clones, less than 95% seen only once; the top ten take 2.9%. Material for sequencing was peripheral blood mononuclear cells (PBMCs). This sequence was found in a man aged 35 to 55. The chain carries TRBV6-5 and TRBJ1-5; perhaps TRBD1 as D (5 bases). CDR3 DNA sequence: TGTGCCAGCAGGCCAGGGTCAAGGAGCAATCAGCCCCAGCATTTT. It specifies CASRPGSRSNQPQHF.